This T cell receptor beta chain was sequenced during a study of a mutant IDH1 vaccine in newly diagnosed glioma (dated by TCRdb to about 2021). Regarding the complete study: Vaccination started 4-6 weeks after radiotherapy alone, or was given together with temozolomide cycles in the groups whose treatment included chemotherapy. Of the 25 to 40 treated patients, approximately 60% were male and approximately 38% were female, and the mean age was approximately 39 years. Prior to enrollment, patients had been given standard therapy consisting of radiotherapy alone, temozolomide alone, or radiochemotherapy with temozolomide, with the combination given to most patients. Visit V12 was the week-35 safety follow-up and visit V13 was the week-47 end of study. Six visits were used for peripheral blood collection: V03 (baseline), V05, V07, V10, V12 and V13. For exploratory analyses, 25 treated patients had longitudinal TCRB deep sequencing done wherever samples were available.

Libraries were constructed by the immunoSEQ multiplex PCR assay. Rearranged TCR beta chain sequences were amplified using the hsTCRB Kit according to the manufacturer's protocol. Sequencing of TCRB libraries was carried out on an Illumina MiSeq. Processing in the source paper ran as follows. Demultiplexing, trimming and gene mapping were performed with the kit vendor's proprietary platform. The table was pulled from immuneACCESS by TCRdb, which kept in-frame rearrangements only. Such tables lose some clones; where checked, under half of the loss comes from unresolved V genes, and the rest has no known cause. The V and J calls and clone size come from that table; D and trimming were worked out from the DNA. The sample records tens of thousands of clones, around 84% of which are singletons. The ten largest clones add up to about 2% of the sample. Study-level results and caveats: Selection of PBMC samples for TCRB deep sequencing was based on availability. Changes in the top peripheral T cell clonotypes picked up by TCRB sequencing did not appear to be linked to pseudoprogression. Immune responses induced by the vaccine were seen in 93.3% of patients across multiple MHC alleles. According to the authors, sample limitations meant that analyses of patient blood samples could not be reproduced.

From the cysteine up to the phenylalanine, the CDR3 has a length of 16 residues. This entry keeps only the CDR3 DNA: 48 bases, framed from base 1. V has 5 bases trimmed and J has 1 base trimmed; junction bases matching no gene number 8. According to the germline V gene, CDR1 reads MDHEN and CDR2 reads SYDVKM. As to this clone: The clone's antigen remains unknown. No base quality information exists; no much larger clone differs at one position.

Taken with the paper, the label for time point translates to: week 35, safety follow-up. Every vaccine dose consisted of 300 ug of a 20-mer mutant IDH1 peptide in Montanide, administered subcutaneously together with topical imiquimod. Eight vaccinations were administered to patients in weeks 1, 3, 5, 7, 11, 15, 19 and 23, corresponding to visits V03 through V10. All donors had newly diagnosed IDH1-mutant astrocytomas of WHO grade 3 or 4 that showed loss of nuclear ATRX. The samples were drawn from NOA16, a multicentre, single-arm, open-label phase I trial in Germany that tested a mutant IDH1 peptide vaccine in humans for the first time. Genomic DNA for TCRB sequencing was extracted from EDTA blood using the DNeasy Blood and Tissue Kit.

The rearrangement joined TRBV28 to TRBJ1-5; TRBD1 matches 7 bases in the middle. This specimen was PBMCs, taken from a glioma patient whose treatment included an IDH1 peptide vaccine. This clonotype was sampled from a man aged 30 to 45 with glioma. The CDR3 here reads CASSLTRGGSNQPQHF. The DNA sequence is given as TGTGCCAGCAGTCTCACCAGGGGGGGAAGCAATCAGCCCCAGCATTTT.